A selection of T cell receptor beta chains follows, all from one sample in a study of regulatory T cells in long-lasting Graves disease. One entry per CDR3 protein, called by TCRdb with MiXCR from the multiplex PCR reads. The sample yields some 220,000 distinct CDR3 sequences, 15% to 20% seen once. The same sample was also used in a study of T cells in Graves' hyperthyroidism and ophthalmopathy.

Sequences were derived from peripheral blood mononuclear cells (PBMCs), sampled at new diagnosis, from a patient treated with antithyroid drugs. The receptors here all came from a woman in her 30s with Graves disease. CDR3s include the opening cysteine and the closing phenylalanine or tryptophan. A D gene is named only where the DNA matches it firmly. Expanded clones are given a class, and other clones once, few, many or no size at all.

CDR3: CASSRRGRNEQFF
DNA: TGTGCCAGCAGTCGCAGGGGGCGCAATGAGCAGTTCTTC
V: TRBV28
J: TRBJ2-1
D: TRBD1
size: many

CDR3: CASSPRDGSGNTEAFF
DNA: TGTGCCAGCAGTCCCCGGGACGGCAGTGGGAACACTGAAGCTTTCTTT
V: TRBV27
J: TRBJ1-1
D: -
size: many

CDR3: CSATDRTASTSYNEQFF
DNA: TGCAGTGCCACGGACCGGACAGCCAGTACCTCCTACAATGAGCAGTTCTTC
V: TRBV20-1
J: TRBJ2-1
D: -
size: few

CDR3: CASSLGYEQLF
DNA: TGCGCCAGCAGCTTAGGATATGAGCAGCTCTTC
V: TRBV5-1
J: TRBJ2-1
D: -
size: -

CDR3: CASSVTDSYYEQYF
DNA: TGTGCCAGCAGTGTAACGGACAGTTACTACGAGCAGTACTTC
V: TRBV6-1
J: TRBJ2-7
D: -
size: many

CDR3: CASSRGQGLANEQFF
DNA: TGTGCCAGCTCACGGGGGCAGGGACTAGCGAATGAGCAGTTCTTC
V: TRBV18
J: TRBJ2-1
D: TRBD2
size: many

CDR3: CASSQDVLRGLESLHF
DNA: TGTGCCAGCAGCCAAGATGTATTGAGGGGTTTAGAGTCCCTCCACTTT
V: TRBV3-1
J: TRBJ1-6
D: -
size: many

CDR3: CASSQSGIRETQYF
DNA: TGCGCCAGCAGCCAAAGCGGGATCCGAGAGACCCAGTACTTC
V: TRBV5-1
J: TRBJ2-5
D: TRBD2
size: once

CDR3: CASSLTGEVEKLFF
DNA: TGTGCCAGCAGCTTGACAGGGGAGGTCGAAAAACTGTTTTTT
V: TRBV11-2
J: TRBJ1-4
D: TRBD1
size: many

CDR3: CASSLPGRGPGQPQHF
DNA: TGTGCCAGCAGTTTACCGGGGCGCGGACCGGGTCAGCCCCAGCATTTT
V: TRBV28
J: TRBJ1-5
D: -
size: many